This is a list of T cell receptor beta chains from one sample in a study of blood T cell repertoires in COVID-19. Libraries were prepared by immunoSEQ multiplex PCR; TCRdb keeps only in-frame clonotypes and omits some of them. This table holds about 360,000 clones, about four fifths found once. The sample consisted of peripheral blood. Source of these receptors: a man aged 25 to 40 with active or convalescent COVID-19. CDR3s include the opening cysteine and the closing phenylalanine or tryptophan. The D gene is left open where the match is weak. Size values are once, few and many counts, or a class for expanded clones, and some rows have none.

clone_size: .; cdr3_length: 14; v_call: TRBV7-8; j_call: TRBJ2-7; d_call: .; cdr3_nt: TGTGCCAGCAGCTTCGGCAGGGGCTCGTACGAGCAGTACTTC; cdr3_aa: CASSFGRGSYEQYF
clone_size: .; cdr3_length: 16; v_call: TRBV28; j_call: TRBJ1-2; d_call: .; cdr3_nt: TGTGCCAGCAGTCCCGCAGGCGCAGGGCAGGGCTATGGCTACACCTTC; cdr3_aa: CASSPAGAGQGYGYTF
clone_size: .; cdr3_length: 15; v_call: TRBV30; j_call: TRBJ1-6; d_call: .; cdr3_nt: TGTGCCTGGAGTGTCCTAGGTAATCTTAATTCACCCCTCCACTTT; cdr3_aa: CAWSVLGNLNSPLHF
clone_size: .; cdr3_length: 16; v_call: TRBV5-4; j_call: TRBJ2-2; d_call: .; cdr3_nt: TGTGCCAGCAGCCTAAGACCGGGACAATACACCGGGGAGCTGTTTTTT; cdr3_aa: CASSLRPGQYTGELFF
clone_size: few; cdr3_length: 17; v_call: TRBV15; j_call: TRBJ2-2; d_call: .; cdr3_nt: TGTGCCACCAGCAGAGATCCCCCCCAGGTGAACACCGGGGAGCTGTTTTTT; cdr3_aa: CATSRDPPQVNTGELFF
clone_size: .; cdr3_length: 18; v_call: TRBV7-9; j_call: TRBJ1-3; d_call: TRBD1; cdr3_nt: TGTGCCAGCAGCTTAAGTGGGACAGGCACGCTCTCTGGAAACACCATATATTTT; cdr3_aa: CASSLSGTGTLSGNTIYF
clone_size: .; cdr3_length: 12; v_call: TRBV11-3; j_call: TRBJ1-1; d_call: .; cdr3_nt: TGTGCCAGCAGCCCTCGAGACACTGAAGCTTTCTTT; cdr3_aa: CASSPRDTEAFF
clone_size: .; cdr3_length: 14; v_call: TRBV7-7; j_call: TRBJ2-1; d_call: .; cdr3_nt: TGTGCCAGCAGCTTGGGCGACAGTCTCAATGAGCAGTTCTTC; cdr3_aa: CASSLGDSLNEQFF
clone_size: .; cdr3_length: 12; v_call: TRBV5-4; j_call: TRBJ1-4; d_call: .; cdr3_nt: TGTGCCAGCAGCTTGCCGAATGAAAAACTGTTTTTT; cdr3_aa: CASSLPNEKLFF
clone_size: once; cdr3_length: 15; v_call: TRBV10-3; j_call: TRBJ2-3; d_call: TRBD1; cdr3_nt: TGTGCCATCAGAGCCGGGACAGGGGGCGCAGATACGCAGTATTTT; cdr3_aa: CAIRAGTGGADTQYF
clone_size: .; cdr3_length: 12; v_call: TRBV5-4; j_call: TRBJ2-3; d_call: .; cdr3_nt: TGTGCCAGCAGCGTCGGTTCAGATACGCAGTATTTT; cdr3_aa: CASSVGSDTQYF
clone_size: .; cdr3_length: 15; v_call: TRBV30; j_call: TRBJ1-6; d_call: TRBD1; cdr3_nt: TGTGCCTGGAGTGGCCTGGGACAGTATAATTCACCCCTCCACTTT; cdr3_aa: CAWSGLGQYNSPLHF
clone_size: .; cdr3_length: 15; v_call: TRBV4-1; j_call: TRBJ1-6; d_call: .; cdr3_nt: TGCGCCAGCAGCCAATTTGACGGGAATAATTCACCCCTCCACTTT; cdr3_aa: CASSQFDGNNSPLHF
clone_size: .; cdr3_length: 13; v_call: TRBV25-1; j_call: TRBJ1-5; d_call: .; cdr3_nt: TGTGCCAGCAGTGAGGGGGGAAATCAGCCCCAGCATTTT; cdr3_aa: CASSEGGNQPQHF
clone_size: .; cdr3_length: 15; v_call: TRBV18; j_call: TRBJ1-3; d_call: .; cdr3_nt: TGTGCCAGCTCACCGTTATCGGGGTTTGGAAACACCATATATTTT; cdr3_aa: CASSPLSGFGNTIYF
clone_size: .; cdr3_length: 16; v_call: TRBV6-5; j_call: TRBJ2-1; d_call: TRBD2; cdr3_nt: TGTGCCAGCAGTTACGGGACTAGCGGGAGTACCCACGAGCAGTTCTTC; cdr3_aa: CASSYGTSGSTHEQFF
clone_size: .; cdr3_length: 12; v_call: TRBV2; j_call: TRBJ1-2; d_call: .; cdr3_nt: TGTGCCAGCACGGGCCAGGAGGAGGGCTACACCTTC; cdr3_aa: CASTGQEEGYTF